Listed here are 14 T cell receptor beta chains from one sample, sequenced in a study of cytomegalovirus exposure and HLA in healthy donors. Use of 60 Vbeta and 13 Jbeta primers characterized the PCR. Produced via immunoSEQ multiplex PCR; TCRdb's table is partial and in-frame only. Here the sample spans 150,000 to 200,000 clones, 12% being singletons. Material for sequencing was PBMCs. These receptors came from a man in his forties or fifties in good health and CMV-seropositive.

The chain recombines TRBV6-1 with TRBJ2-3, with D possibly being TRBD1 (6 bases). The CDR3 has 15 residues. Germline loops: CDR1 MNHNS, CDR2 SASEGT. V was clipped by 3 bases and J by 0 bases, with 10 bases between them. The CDR3 reads CASSDRGFSTDTQYF. The CDR3 DNA reads TGTGCCAGCAGTGACAGGGGTTTTAGCACAGATACGCAGTATTTT.

This chain links TRBV5-1 with TRBJ2-3; TRBD1 might be the D (6 bases). Trimming removed 0 bases at V and 0 bases at J, with 8 bases between. Germline V gene data show CDR1 as SGHRS and CDR2 as YFSETQ. This CDR3 has 15 amino acids. The CDR3 sequence: CASSLDGTSTDTQYF. The CDR3 nucleotides read TGCGCCAGCAGCTTGGACGGGACAAGCACAGATACGCAGTATTTT.

The sample holds a few counts of this clone. This chain connects TRBV29-1 to TRBJ1-2, with a tentative D call TRBD1 (5 bases). This CDR3 region has 13 residues. Germline V CDR1 and CDR2: SQVTM, ANQGSEA. The CDR3 bases are TGCGGAACTGCCCCGCGGGGCAACTATGGCTACACCTTC. It is translated as CGTAPRGNYGYTF.

This clone was seen more than once but under ten times. V is TRBV21-1 and J is TRBJ1-2; the table's D call, TRBD1, was not checked against the DNA. TRBV21-1 has pseudogene status. This CDR3 spans 19 amino acids. CDR3 region: CASSKGQGVATSIKYGHTF. Here the CDR3 DNA reads TGTGCCAGCAGCAAGGGACAGGGGGTAGCTACCTCGATTAAATATGGCCACACCTTC.

The rearrangement links TRBV28 to TRBJ1-2, with 8 nucleotides matching TRBD1. With 6 bases clipped from V and 8 bases from J, the junction kept 14 bases outside the gene matches. The CDR3 consists of 15 residues. CDR1 MDHEN and CDR2 SYDVKM come from the germline V gene. This chain's CDR3 is CASRHPAGQGHGYTF. The CDR3 DNA follows: TGTGCCAGCAGGCACCCCGCCGGACAGGGACACGGCTACACCTTC.

The CDR3: CASSLPASGYNEQFF. CDR3 DNA sequence: TGCGCCAGCAGCTTGCCGGCTAGTGGGTACAATGAGCAGTTCTTC. The chain couples TRBV5-1 to TRBJ2-1; D remains ambiguous. The germline V gene has CDR1 SGHRS and CDR2 YFSETQ. The V end lost 1 base, the J end lost 4 bases, and 12 bases lay between the germline ends. This CDR3 contains 15 residues.

A few counts support this clone. The genes are TRBV21-1 and TRBJ2-3; the listed D gene, TRBD2, was not tested against the DNA. TRBV21-1 is flagged as a pseudogene. The CDR3 is 16 amino acids. The chain's CDR3 is CASSQLAGGHTDTQYF. DNA of the CDR3: TGTGCCAGCAGCCAACTAGCGGGGGGCCACACAGATACGCAGTATTTT.

This clone was counted a few times. A read error may produce the germline difference seen at one junction end. The chain joins TRBV15 to TRBJ1-5; 9 bases fit TRBD1. Germline V lookup: CDR1 LNHNV, CDR2 YYDKDF (reference sequence). This CDR3 region has 14 residues. CDR3 in amino acids: CGTSLQGAYQPQHF. The CDR3 DNA reads as TGTGGCACCAGCCTACAGGGGGCGTATCAGCCCCAGCATTTT. The full variable domain, rest sourced from reference TRBV15 and TRBJ1-5, is DAMVIQNPRYQVTQFGKPVTLSCSQTLNHNVMYWYQQKSSQAPKLLFHYYDKDFNNEADTPDNFQSRRPNTSFCFLDIRSPGLGDTAMYLCGTSLQGAYQPQHFGDGTRLSIL.

This clone was observed a few times. V usage is TRBV6-5 and J usage is TRBJ2-7, with 8 nucleotides matching TRBD1. The J segment lost 6 bases and the V segment lost 2 bases, leaving 3 bases of the junction unmatched. The CDR3 loop spans 13 amino acids. Per germline, CDR1 MNHEY and CDR2 SVGAGI. The CDR3: CASSYQTGVEQYF. DNA for the CDR3: TGTGCCAGCAGTTACCAGACAGGGGTCGAGCAGTACTTC.

The genes are TRBV2 and TRBJ2-7; the match to TRBD1 covers 7 bases. The CDR3 loop spans 13 amino acids. Germline V gene data show CDR1 as SNHLY and CDR2 as FYNNEI. V trimming: 8 bases; J trimming: 2 bases; junction bases outside the gene matches: 6. As DNA, the CDR3 is TGTGCCAGCCTGAGACAGGGTACCTACGAGCAGTACTTC. This gives the protein CASLRQGTYEQYF.

This clone was seen a handful of times. The chain recombines TRBV18 with TRBJ2-5; 12 positions match TRBD1. This CDR3 contains 15 residues. V lost 3 bases to trimming and J lost 5 bases; unmatched junction nucleotides: 4. The germline V gene encodes CDR1 KGHSH and CDR2 LQKENI. CDR3 loop: CASSPGTGGTETQYF. Here the CDR3 DNA reads TGTGCCAGCTCACCTGGGACAGGGGGCACGGAGACCCAGTACTTC.

This clone has just a few counts. The V gene is TRBV4-2, the J gene TRBJ1-3; possibly TRBD1 for D (6 bases). Germline lookup yields CDR1 LGHNA and CDR2 YNFKEQ. The CDR3 loop spans 18 amino acids. Trimming shortened V by 3 bases and J by 2 bases, and 20 bases separated the two germline ends. The CDR3: CASSQSLPSGVTGNTIYF. In DNA form, the CDR3 reads TGTGCCAGCAGCCAGTCTCTCCCTTCAGGGGTTACTGGAAACACCATATATTTT.

The chain employs TRBV12-5 and TRBJ1-5; D uncertain. V was cut by 8 bases and J by 5 bases, with 13 bases left in between. CDR1 and CDR2 (germline): LGHNT, FRNRAP. CDR3 length: 13 amino acids. The CDR3 DNA follows: TGTGCTAGTAGAGGACTGAGTTATCAGCCCCAGCATTTT. Amino acid sequence: CASRGLSYQPQHF.

This rearrangement joins TRBV5-1 to TRBJ1-1; D might be TRBD1 (5 bases). The CDR3 loop spans 15 amino acids. Trimming pared 0 bases from V and 1 base from J, leaving 10 bases between. CDR1 is SGHRS, CDR2 YFSETQ, per germline. The CDR3 here is CASSLVAGSNTEAFF. The CDR3 DNA follows: TGCGCCAGCAGCTTGGTTGCAGGGTCGAACACTGAAGCTTTCTTT.